These 8 T cell receptor beta chains were sequenced from one sample in a study of control samples from healthy donors and cancer patients. Here immunoSEQ multiplex PCR was the method, and the copy in TCRdb shows in-frame clones only, minus some. The table includes around 55,000 clones, approximately 91% detected once. The specimen sequenced was blood. The receptor source for this set is a man aged 45-65 years in good health.

The chain links TRBV9 to TRBJ1-1; D might be TRBD1 (5 bases). The CDR3 has 15 amino acids. Trimming pared 0 bases from V and 8 bases from J, leaving 17 bases between. CDR1 and CDR2 from the germline V gene are SGDLS and YYNGEE. CDR3: CASSVGDSTGPEAFF. The CDR3 coding sequence is TGTGCCAGCAGCGTAGGCGACAGTACCGGTCCGGAAGCTTTCTTT.

This sequence joins TRBV6-2 or TRBV6-3 and TRBJ1-1; D gene uncertain. The CDR3 spans 15 residues. Deletions cut 5 bases from V and 1 base from J, with 14 bases between. Looked up from germline, CDR1 is MNHEY and CDR2 is SVGEGT. The CDR3 sequence is CASSPRTDANTEAFF. The CDR3, as DNA: TGTGCCAGCAGTCCGCGGACGGATGCGAACACTGAAGCTTTCTTT.

The chain is built from TRBV19 and TRBJ2-1, with D hard to call. V lost 3 bases, J lost 1 base, and 13 bases lay in between. CDR1 LNHDA and CDR2 SQIVND come from the germline V gene (reference sequence). The CDR3 is 16 residues long. The CDR3 nucleotides read TGTGCCAGTAGTATTAGAAGGGAAAGGTCCTACAATGAGCAGTTCTTC. Translation: CASSIRRERSYNEQFF.

V is TRBV27 and J is TRBJ1-5, with 9 positions matching TRBD1. The V gene's germline CDR1 is MNHEY and CDR2 SMNVEV (reference sequence). The CDR3 has 14 amino acids. Germline trimming cut 4 bases from V and 4 bases from J; bases unmatched to any gene: 2. The CDR3, as DNA: TGTGCCAGCAGTTGGACAGGGGAGAATCAGCCCCAGCATTTT. This codes for CASSWTGENQPQHF.

The chain recombines TRBV28 with TRBJ1-6, with TRBD1 matching over 7 bases. Unmatched junction bases numbered 4, after V lost 6 bases and J lost 2 bases. Germline V CDR1 and CDR2: MDHEN, SYDVKM. The CDR3 consists of 15 residues. The CDR3 DNA reads as TGTGCCAGCAGGCCGGGGACAGCCTATAATTCACCCCTCCACTTT. Translated, it gives CASRPGTAYNSPLHF.

The chain recombines TRBV4-1 with TRBJ2-1, with D perhaps TRBD2 (5 bases). Trimming left V 0 bases short and J 4 bases short, with 10 bases between. This CDR3 has 15 residues. Germline V CDR1 and CDR2: MGHRA, YSYEKL. CDR3 in DNA: TGCGCCAGCAGCCAAGATCCAGGACTTTACAATGAGCAGTTCTTC. Translating it yields CASSQDPGLYNEQFF.

This chain links TRBV19 with TRBJ1-1, with TRBD1 as a possible D gene (6 bases). The CDR3 has 15 amino acids. CDR1 is LNHDA and CDR2 is SQIVND in the germline V gene (reference sequence). V was shortened by 5 bases and J by 2 bases, with 15 bases between the two germline ends. The CDR3 coding sequence is TGTGCCAGTAGTCCCGGGGGCTCATTAAACACTGAAGCTTTCTTT. It encodes CASSPGGSLNTEAFF.

This clone turned up a few times. The rearrangement uses TRBV7-9 and TRBJ1-1; 8 bases align to TRBD1. There are 12 residues in the CDR3. Looked up from germline, CDR1 is SEHNR and CDR2 is FQNEAQ (reference sequence). V gave up 8 bases and J gave up 5 bases; unmatched junction bases: 4. The CDR3 DNA is TGTGCCAGCTCGACAGGGGTGACTGAAGCTTTCTTT. Its protein is CASSTGVTEAFF.